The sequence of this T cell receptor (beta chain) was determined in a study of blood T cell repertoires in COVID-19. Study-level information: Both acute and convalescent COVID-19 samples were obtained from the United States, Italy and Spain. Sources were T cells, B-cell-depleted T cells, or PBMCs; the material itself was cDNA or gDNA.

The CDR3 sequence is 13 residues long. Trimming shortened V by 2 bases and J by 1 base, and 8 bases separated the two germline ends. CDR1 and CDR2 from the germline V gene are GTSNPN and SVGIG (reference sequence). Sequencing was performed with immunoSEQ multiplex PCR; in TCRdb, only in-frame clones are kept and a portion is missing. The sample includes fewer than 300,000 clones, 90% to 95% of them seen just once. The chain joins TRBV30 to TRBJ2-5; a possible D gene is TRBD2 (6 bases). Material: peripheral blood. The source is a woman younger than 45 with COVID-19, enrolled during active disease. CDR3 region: CAWSWDFQETQYF. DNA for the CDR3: TGTGCCTGGAGTTGGGACTTCCAAGAGACCCAGTACTTC.